The rows below give T cell receptor beta chains drawn from one sample of a study of T-cell reconstitution after alpha-beta-depleted transplantation in children. Each CDR3 protein gets one entry after TCRdb re-called the PCR reads with MiXCR. The table shows about 200,000 distinct CDR3 sequences, with approximately 7% occurring only once. This specimen consisted of PBMCs, obtained before TCRalphabeta/CD19-depleted stem cell transplant. These receptor sequences come from a boy aged 2 to 10 with acute lymphoblastic leukemia, due to receive a stem cell transplant. CDR3s include the opening cysteine and the closing phenylalanine or tryptophan. Fields, in order: clone size, D gene, J gene, V gene, CDR3 protein, CDR3 DNA. The D gene is left open where the match is weak. A clone size is listed for some rows: how often the clone was seen (once, few, many), or a class if it is expanded.

many TRBD2 TRBJ2-7 TRBV20-1 CSAEVPLSGAPYEQYF TGCAGTGCTGAGGTGCCTCTAAGCGGGGCGCCCTACGAGCAGTACTTC
. TRBD2 TRBJ2-1 TRBV5-1 CASSWGTSGKVEQFF TGCGCCAGCAGCTGGGGGACTAGCGGGAAGGTTGAGCAGTTCTTC
many . TRBJ2-3 TRBV6-2/TRBV6-3 CASRTLADTQYF TGTGCCAGCAGGACGCTTGCAGATACGCAGTATTTT
many TRBD2 TRBJ2-1 TRBV27 CASSLVLAGSEQFF TGTGCCAGCAGTTTGGTCCTAGCGGGGTCTGAGCAGTTCTTC
few TRBD1 TRBJ2-5 TRBV4-2 CASSYNRGQTQYF TGTGCCAGCAGCTACAACAGGGGTCAGACCCAGTACTTC
many . TRBJ2-1 TRBV6-6 CASSSAGAGGRF TGTGCCAGCAGTTCCGCGGGGGCCGGAGGGCGTTTC
many . TRBJ1-2 TRBV7-2 CASSLKEWVYYTF TGTGCCAGCAGCTTAAAGGAATGGGTTTACTACACCTTC
medium-sized . TRBJ2-7 TRBV10-2 CATRDGSSYEQYF TGCGCCACCCGGGACGGGAGCTCCTACGAGCAGTACTTC
many . TRBJ2-5 TRBV20-1 CSAREETETQYF TGCAGTGCTAGAGAGGAAACGGAGACCCAGTACTTC
many TRBD2 TRBJ2-1 TRBV27 CASTPAGGGDEQFF TGTGCCAGCACCCCAGCGGGAGGCGGCGATGAGCAGTTCTTC
many TRBD1 TRBJ1-1 TRBV11-2 CASSLGRQGLYEAFF TGTGCCAGCAGCTTAGGACGACAGGGGTTATATGAAGCTTTCTTT
many . TRBJ2-1 TRBV6-2/TRBV6-3 CASSPNTGSSYNEQFF TGTGCCAGCAGCCCTAACACAGGGAGCTCCTACAATGAGCAGTTCTTC
. . TRBJ2-2 TRBV7-9 CASSLGHTFTGELFF TGTGCCAGCAGCTTAGGCCACACATTCACCGGGGAGCTGTTTTTT
many . TRBJ2-1 TRBV3-1 CASSHRDSGKQFF TGTGCCAGCAGCCATCGTGACTCCGGGAAGCAGTTCTTC
many . TRBJ2-7 TRBV6-5 CASKDPAKQYF TGTGCCAGCAAGGATCCAGCGAAGCAGTACTTC
many TRBD2 TRBJ2-1 TRBV6-2/TRBV6-3 CASSHGGNNEQFF TGTGCCAGCAGCCACGGGGGGAACAATGAGCAGTTCTTC
many TRBD2 TRBJ2-3 TRBV7-2 CASSQGTSGGVSSGLF TGTGCCAGCAGCCAGGGGACTAGCGGGGGGGTTTCTTCTGGGCTTTTT
few TRBD2 TRBJ2-7 TRBV24-1 CATSGDGGGDEQYF TGTGCCACCAGTGGCGACGGGGGGGGCGACGAGCAGTACTTC
many . TRBJ2-1 TRBV20-1 CSARESRALYNEQFF TGCAGTGCTAGAGAATCCAGGGCCCTCTACAATGAGCAGTTCTTC
. TRBD2 TRBJ2-2 TRBV6-5 CASSYSTGRAPGELFF TGTGCCAGCAGTTACTCTACCGGGAGGGCCCCCGGGGAGCTGTTTTTT
many . TRBJ2-3 TRBV18 CASSPPNPSSVTDTQYF TGTGCCAGCTCACCCCCTAACCCCAGTTCGGTCACAGATACGCAGTATTTT
many . TRBJ2-7 TRBV20-1 CSATGQTKYEQYF TGCAGTGCGACCGGCCAAACTAAATACGAGCAGTACTTC
many . TRBJ1-4 TRBV29-1 CSVSSGRVEKLFF TGCAGCGTTTCAAGCGGTCGCGTAGAAAAACTGTTTTTT
many TRBD2 TRBJ2-3 TRBV11-2 CASSLFAGGGTDTQYF TGTGCCAGCAGCTTATTCGCGGGAGGGGGCACAGATACGCAGTATTTT
many TRBD2 TRBJ2-5 TRBV6-1 CASRRGLAGAYSETQYF TGTGCCAGCAGACGTGGACTAGCGGGGGCGTACTCAGAGACCCAGTACTTC
. TRBD1 TRBJ2-7 TRBV6-2/TRBV6-3 CASSRRSIRDRAYEQYF TGTGCCAGCAGCCGACGTTCTATCCGGGACAGAGCCTACGAGCAGTACTTC